Shown below are 23 T cell receptor beta chains from a single sample sequenced in a study of blood T cell repertoires in COVID-19. This table comes from immunoSEQ multiplex PCR, and its TCRdb copy is limited to in-frame clones, with some not included. Of approximately 77,000 clones listed, roughly 89% are singletons. Sequencing was done on a sample of peripheral blood. The receptor set was obtained from a man aged 45-65 years with active COVID-19.

The genes are TRBV5-6 and TRBJ2-7; the D is unclear. CDR3 length equals 11 residues. The V gene lost 4 bases and the J gene lost 3 bases, with 5 bases spanning the gap. Germline V gene sequence: CDR1 SGHDT, CDR2 YYEEEE. This chain's CDR3 is CASSLYYEQYF. CDR3 nucleotides: TGTGCCAGCAGCCTGTACTACGAGCAGTACTTC.

The gene calls are TRBV11-2 and TRBJ1-6, with D possibly being TRBD1 (6 bases). The CDR3 covers 19 residues. Germline V gene data show CDR1 as SGHAT and CDR2 as FQNNGV. V was shortened by 5 bases and J by 0 bases, with 20 bases between the two germline ends. CDR3 residues: CASSPGRGTRSSYNSPLHF. The CDR3 nucleotides are TGTGCCAGCAGCCCAGGGCGGGGGACACGGAGCTCCTATAATTCACCCCTCCACTTT.

V gene TRBV7-3 combines with J gene TRBJ2-7; 9 positions agree with TRBD1. Germline-derived CDR1 and CDR2 are SGHTA and FQGTGA. The junction had 0 bases not matched to a gene; V was cut back by 3 bases and J by 3 bases. The CDR3 extends over 13 amino acids. CDR3 sequence (DNA): TGTGCCAGCAGCTTGGACAGGGGCTACGAGCAGTACTTC. This encodes CASSLDRGYEQYF.

The chain joins TRBV2 to TRBJ1-1, with D possibly being TRBD1 (5 bases). Germline V gives CDR1 SNHLY, CDR2 FYNNEI. There are 13 residues in the CDR3. The V gene lost 3 bases and the J gene lost 11 bases, with 16 bases spanning the gap. The CDR3 coding sequence is TGTGCCAGCAGTGAGCTCCCAGGGAGGAGTGCTTTCTTT. Its translation is CASSELPGRSAFF.

The chain carries TRBV28 and TRBJ1-6; D gene ambiguous. CDR1 MDHEN and CDR2 SYDVKM come from the germline V gene. Deletions cut 6 bases from V and 5 bases from J, with 8 bases between. The CDR3 has 13 residues. The CDR3 DNA reads as TGTGCCAGCAGGGGCCTTAATAATTCACCCCTCCACTTT. It translates to CASRGLNNSPLHF.

CDR3 residues: CASSREASYNEQFF. The CDR3 DNA reads as TGTGCCAGCAGCAGGGAGGCCTCATACAATGAGCAGTTCTTC. The chain has TRBV7-6 and TRBJ2-1, with D perhaps matching TRBD2 (6 bases). Germline V gene data show CDR1 as SGHVS and CDR2 as FNYEAQ. With 5 bases removed from V and 4 bases from J, the gap between germline ends came to 12 bases. The CDR3 has 14 amino acids. Looking up the rest from reference TRBV7-6 and TRBJ2-1 gives the full variable domain: GAGVSQSPRYKVTKRGQDVALRCDPISGHVSLYWYRQALGQGPEFLTYFNYEAQQDKSGLPNDRFSAERPEGSISTLTIQRTEQRDSAMYRCASSREASYNEQFFGPGTRLTVL.

The chain couples TRBV19 to TRBJ2-3; the D is unclear. The germline CDR1 and CDR2 sequences are LNHDA and SQIVND (reference sequence). This CDR3 has 14 amino acids. The V and J ends lost 3 bases and 1 base respectively, with 8 bases between them. The CDR3 DNA reads TGTGCCAGTAGTATCCCCTCTGGCACAGATACGCAGTATTTT. This encodes CASSIPSGTDTQYF.

V and J are TRBV19 and TRBJ1-5, with unresolved D. In germline, CDR1 is LNHDA, CDR2 SQIVND (reference sequence). This CDR3 region has 12 residues. V was trimmed by 3 bases and J by 6 bases, leaving 6 bases between them. The CDR3: CASSMLAQPQHF. CDR3 sequence (DNA): TGTGCCAGTAGTATGTTGGCTCAGCCCCAGCATTTT.

CDR3: CATSAGVYNEQFF. CDR3 in DNA: TGTGCCACCAGTGCGGGGGTCTACAATGAGCAGTTCTTC. This chain connects TRBV24-1 to TRBJ2-1; D might be TRBD2 (6 bases). The CDR3 extends over 13 amino acids. The germline V gene has CDR1 KGHDR and CDR2 SFDVKD. Deletions cut 5 bases from V and 3 bases from J, with 7 bases between.

This chain connects TRBV5-1 to TRBJ2-1, with 8 bases that match TRBD2. This CDR3 has 16 residues. Germline CDR1 SGHRS, CDR2 YFSETQ. Germline trimming cut 1 base from V and 4 bases from J; bases unmatched to any gene: 7. Written as DNA, the CDR3 is TGCGCCAGCAGCTTGAGGAGCAGCGGGAGTTACAATGAGCAGTTCTTC. Translation: CASSLRSSGSYNEQFF.

CDR3 bases: TGTGCCAGCAGTTTTCCCAGGGGGCGCTTGGCTAATGAAAAACTGTTTTTT. This sequence encodes CASSFPRGRLANEKLFF. The chain joins TRBV28 to TRBJ1-4, with TRBD1 matching over 8 bases. Germline values: CDR1 MDHEN, CDR2 SYDVKM. V trimming: 3 bases; J trimming: 3 bases; junction bases outside the gene matches: 9. The CDR3 is 17 residues long.

The chain links TRBV18 to TRBJ2-7; D is possibly TRBD2 (6 bases). Germline CDR1 and CDR2: KGHSH and LQKENI. CDR3 length: 13 residues. V lost 4 bases, J lost 1 base, and 8 bases lay in between. The CDR3 sequence: CASSRGTSYEQYF. Here the CDR3 DNA reads TGTGCCAGCTCACGCGGGACTTCCTACGAGCAGTACTTC.

J is TRBJ2-3 and V is TRBV3-1 (or the pseudogene TRBV3-2); 12 nucleotides match TRBD2. From germline, CDR1 is LGHDT and CDR2 YNNKEL (reference sequence). V was clipped by 0 bases and J by 5 bases; unmatched bases: 3. There are 16 residues in the CDR3. The CDR3: CASSQEPGLAGDTQYF. The CDR3 DNA sequence: TGTGCCAGCAGCCAAGAACCGGGACTAGCGGGAGATACGCAGTATTTT.

This clone occurred once. The chain joins TRBV18 to TRBJ1-4; 8 bases line up with TRBD1. Germline-derived CDR1 and CDR2 are KGHSH and LQKENI. The CDR3 length is 15 residues. V trimming: 8 bases; J trimming: 0 bases; junction bases outside the gene matches: 5. This chain's CDR3 is CASRGTGPTNEKLFF. The CDR3 DNA sequence: TGTGCCAGCCGCGGGACAGGCCCAACTAATGAAAAACTGTTTTTT.

The chain recombines TRBV4-1 with TRBJ2-2; D remains unclear. V was trimmed by 0 bases and J by 4 bases, leaving 3 bases between them. This CDR3 has 13 residues. CDR1 is MGHRA, CDR2 YSYEKL, per germline. CDR3 sequence (DNA): TGCGCCAGCAGCCAAGATCTCACCGGGGAGCTGTTTTTT. It encodes CASSQDLTGELFF.

This chain connects TRBV6-5 to TRBJ1-4; D is perhaps TRBD1 (6 bases). The CDR3 length is 13 residues. Germline assignment: CDR1 MNHEY and CDR2 SVGAGI. V was cut by 9 bases and J by 4 bases, with 12 bases left in between. CDR3 amino acids: CASIQGYNEKLFF. The CDR3, as DNA: TGTGCCAGTATACAGGGCTATAATGAAAAACTGTTTTTT.

This sequence joins TRBV5-1 and TRBJ2-7, with no clear D. CDR1 and CDR2 from the germline V gene are SGHRS and YFSETQ. The CDR3 is made up of 15 amino acids. Trimming removed 0 bases at V and 0 bases at J, with 10 bases between. CDR3 in amino acids: CASSLVPEASYEQYF. In DNA form, the CDR3 reads TGCGCCAGCAGCTTGGTTCCTGAAGCCTCCTACGAGCAGTACTTC.

The genes are TRBV2 and TRBJ1-1; 10 positions match TRBD1. Germline CDR1 SNHLY, CDR2 FYNNEI. V shed 5 bases and J 6 bases; nucleotides not matched to a gene: 6. There are 14 residues in the CDR3. As DNA, the CDR3 is TGTGCCAGCAGTCTGACAGGGGGCAACGCTGAAGCTTTCTTT. Its protein is CASSLTGGNAEAFF. The full variable domain, rest sourced from reference TRBV2 and TRBJ1-1, is EPEVTQTPSHQVTQMGQEVILRCVPISNHLYFYWYRQILGQKVEFLVSFYNNEISEKSEIFDDQFSVERPDGSNFTLKIRSTKLEDSAMYFCASSLTGGNAEAFFGQGTRLTVV.

A single count supports this clone. The gene calls are TRBV7-2 and TRBJ2-7; TRBD2 matches at 11 bases. The CDR3 sequence is 14 residues long. CDR1 SGHTA and CDR2 FQGNSA come from the germline V gene. V shed 4 bases, J shed 3 bases, and the junction held 2 bases outside the gene matches. The CDR3 region is CASSSTSGGYEQYF. In DNA, the CDR3 is TGTGCCAGCAGCTCAACTAGCGGGGGCTACGAGCAGTACTTC.

This chain links TRBV2 with TRBJ1-5; no firm D call. There are 13 residues in the CDR3. V was shortened by 6 bases and J by 3 bases, with 9 bases between the two germline ends. CDR1 and CDR2 (germline): SNHLY, FYNNEI. This chain's CDR3 is CASSRETNQPQHF. CDR3 in DNA: TGTGCCAGCAGCCGGGAAACCAATCAGCCCCAGCATTTT.

CDR3 protein: CASSLVREGKLFF. The CDR3 bases are TGTGCCAGCAGCTTAGTAAGGGAGGGAAAACTGTTTTTT. The chain recombines TRBV7-8 with TRBJ1-4; no clear D gene. Trimming cost V 1 base and J 10 bases, with 10 bases left between them. Germline CDR1 SGHVS, CDR2 FQNEAQ. This CDR3 has 13 amino acids.

The rearrangement joins TRBV7-9 to TRBJ1-2; D gene unclear. The CDR3 is 17 residues long. Trimming pared 0 bases from V and 0 bases from J, leaving 14 bases between. The V gene's germline CDR1 is SEHNR and CDR2 FQNEAQ (reference sequence). DNA for the CDR3: TGTGCCAGCAGCTTAGCCCCCGGGAGTACGCCTAACTATGGCTACACCTTC. Its protein is CASSLAPGSTPNYGYTF.

The CDR3 sequence is CASSPVTGTNSGNTIYF. DNA of the CDR3: TGTGCCAGCTCACCGGTAACCGGGACAAACTCTGGAAACACCATATATTTT. The rearrangement joins TRBV18 to TRBJ1-3; TRBD1 might be the D (6 bases). Germline V CDR1 and CDR2: KGHSH, LQKENI. CDR3 length equals 17 residues. Trimming left V 3 bases short and J 0 bases short, with 15 bases between. Based on the CDR3 plus reference TRBV18 and TRBJ1-3, the full variable domain is NAGVMQNPRHLVRRRGQEARLRCSPMKGHSHVYWYRQLPEEGLKFMVYLQKENIIDESGMPKERFSAEFPKEGPSILRIQQVVRGDSAAYFCASSPVTGTNSGNTIYFGEGSWLTVV.